The source of this T cell receptor (beta chain) is a study of blood T cells in healthy people across ages. Germline V lookup: CDR1 DFQATT, CDR2 SNEGSKA (reference sequence). The CDR3 extends over 16 amino acids. With 5 bases removed from V and 4 bases from J, the gap between germline ends came to 21 bases. Primers used in a second PCR of about 6 to 11 cycles were a sample-barcoded 5' primer and a J-beta primer mix. TCRdb reanalysed the 5' RACE reads using MiXCR and keeps one entry per CDR3 protein. Among some 1.5 million distinct CDR3 sequences, about 45% were seen once, and the ten largest hold under 5%.

The sequencing sample was made of blood. The rearrangement uses TRBV20-1 and TRBJ2-1; D not certain. This receptor was identified in a young woman in good health. The CDR3 here is CSAGSTRTITYNEQFF. The CDR3 DNA is TGCAGTGCTGGGTCCACGAGGACCATAACTTACAATGAGCAGTTCTTC.